A selection of T cell receptor beta chains follows, all from one sample in a study of metastatic and nonmetastatic thyroid tumors. TCRdb reassembled clones from the PCR reads with MiXCR. The table has 14,000 or so clones, approximately 30% seen once; the top ten hold approximately 10%. Sequencing was done on a sample of tumor tissue. Receptors were obtained from a male donor with papillary thyroid cancer or a benign thyroid nodule (not recorded which). Some clones in this sample may be carry-over from other donors' samples. Both conserved end residues are trimmed from each CDR3. The order of the fields is clone size, V gene, J gene, CDR3 protein. The size entry is marked missing in some rows and otherwise reads once, few, many or a size class.

many	TRBV20-1	TRBJ2-7	SATRMRLAGGQGLEQY
medium-sized	TRBV10-2	TRBJ2-7	ASSWGESYEQY
few	TRBV28	TRBJ2-2	ASSSGTSGSGELF
few	TRBV6-2/TRBV6-3	TRBJ2-7	ATLLPGHQLYEQY
.	TRBV4-1	TRBJ2-7	ASSQDYRHYEQY
few	TRBV11-2	TRBJ2-7	ASSFEGQTCYEQY
many	TRBV4-1	TRBJ2-5	ASSQVGGQETQY
.	TRBV11-2	TRBJ2-6	ASSLVSGLSGANVLT
many	TRBV28	TRBJ2-3	ASRAQATDTQY
.	TRBV12-3/TRBV12-4	TRBJ2-2	ASSPEWTGELF
medium-sized	TRBV4-1	TRBJ1-4	ASSQDGDTTSVILSEKLF
few	TRBV24-1	TRBJ2-7	ATSEGADDEQY
medium-sized	TRBV6-2/TRBV6-3	TRBJ1-2	ASSKDRARGRGYT
medium-sized	TRBV6-1	TRBJ1-4	ASSAIMGGTNEKLF
many	TRBV9	TRBJ1-1	ASSVVQGTEAF
.	TRBV6-1	TRBJ2-2	ASSALGELF
few	TRBV28	TRBJ1-2	ANVKGADYSYT
many	TRBV24-1	TRBJ2-5	ATSDLRTGKETQY
.	TRBV4-2	TRBJ2-7	ASSQLPSYEQY
many	TRBV9	TRBJ1-4	ASSVGFKGGKLF
medium-sized	TRBV2	TRBJ2-7	ASSEGQGLRYEQY
.	TRBV7-8	TRBJ1-1	ASSLGVGAMNTEAF
medium-sized	TRBV6-6	TRBJ2-7	ASSYSDRSYEQY
many	TRBV20-1	TRBJ2-5	SARSDLQETQY